The TCR beta chain described here comes from a study of CD8 T cells in ankylosing spondylitis. Study-wide findings and caveats: There was reportedly significant enrichment of clones that were disease-linked in matched ankylosing spondylitis synovial fluid. A TCR beta motif of several highly homologous variants seemed to mark ankylosing spondylitis blood.

TCRdb called the 5' RACE reads again in MiXCR, with one record for every CDR3 protein. Altogether 75,000 to 95,000 distinct CDR3 sequences are present, roughly 9% being singletons, with the ten largest covering under 35%. V shed 6 bases and J shed 4 bases, with 21 bases lying between them. This CDR3 is built from 16 residues. About this clonotype itself: Its antigen remains unidentified.

The material sequenced was blood, either unsorted or a sorted T cell fraction (not recorded which). This sequence joins TRBV12-3 or TRBV12-4 and TRBJ1-2; D call uncertain. The clonotype was recovered from a male donor with ankylosing spondylitis. The DNA of the CDR3 is TGTGCCAGCAGCCCCGGCCCCGCAGTTTTGGGCTATGGCTACACCTTC. The encoded protein is CASSPGPAVLGYGYTF.